Each of the 2 T cell receptor beta chains below was sequenced from the same sample in a study of blood T cell repertoires in COVID-19. Here immunoSEQ multiplex PCR was the method, and the copy in TCRdb shows in-frame clones only, minus some. Seen here are a few hundred thousand clones, 70% to 85% observed once, and the top ten hold around 2%. Sequenced sample: peripheral blood. The receptors were gathered from a man in his forties or fifties who had recovered from COVID-19.

This rearrangement joins TRBV10-1 to TRBJ2-1, with TRBD2 identical over 8 bases. The CDR3 is 15 residues long. V trimming: 6 bases; J trimming: 8 bases; junction bases outside the gene matches: 12. Per the germline V gene, CDR1 is WNHNN and CDR2 is SYGVQD (reference sequence). The CDR3 DNA follows: TGCGCCAGCAGCTATACTCTAGCGGGCGGGGATGAGCAGTTCTTC. Translating gives CASSYTLAGGDEQFF.

In its sample, this clone was seen a few times. V and J are TRBV6-6 and TRBJ2-7; TRBD2 aligns across 9 bases. The CDR3 runs 14 residues. The V gene end was trimmed by 5 bases and the J gene end by 3 bases; junction bases not matched to a gene: 5. Germline CDR1 MNHNY, CDR2 SVGAGI (reference sequence). This CDR3 is CASSGTSMNYEQYF. As DNA, the CDR3 is TGTGCCAGCAGTGGGACTAGCATGAACTACGAGCAGTACTTC.